This TCR beta chain was sequenced in a study of PD-L1 blockade in urothelial cancer listed by TCRdb under 2017. As for the study more broadly: Therapy was started in about 2014 for all patients, and atezolizumab 1,200 mg was administered intravenously every 3 weeks. About 85% of the 29 patients were identified as males with urothelial cancer of bladder origin, and a prior smoking history was reported by 18 of 29 patients. An ECOG performance status of 0 or 1 was recorded for the patients, and 0 to 3 prior chemotherapy regimens had been received by the patients. Blood samples were analyzed 3 weeks after the start of treatment (second dose) and 6 weeks after the start of treatment. Blood samples yielded a median of around 150,000 T cells and 65,000 to 95,000 unique TCRs, with median clonality approximately 0.08. The study, an exploratory multi-omic analysis, examined somatic, immune and clinical correlates of response to PD-L1 blockade with atezolizumab in urothelial cancer. Pretreatment tumor samples, along with matched peripheral blood serially collected before and after atezolizumab treatment, were subjected to TCR sequencing. Progression-free survival longer than 6 months counted as durable clinical benefit, and TCR features were additionally tested against both progression-free and overall survival. In the same patients, whole exome sequencing and RNA sequencing of pretreatment tumors were performed in addition to TCR sequencing. Roughly nine patients achieved durable clinical benefit and approximately 20 did not. Pretreatment blood TCR-seq was available for about 30 patients, at least one posttreatment blood collection was obtained for around 24 patients, and tumor TCR-seq was available for around 24 patients. Points the paper makes about the study in general: Small sample size (n ≈ 29) and many exploratory analyses mean the results are intended to be hypothesis-generating. Improved progression-free and overall survival was associated with having pretreatment peripheral blood TCR clonality below the median. Patients with durable benefit showed greater expansion of tumor-associated TCR clones in peripheral blood 3 weeks after starting treatment (n = 22, p = 0.022).

V is trimmed back by 5 bases and J by 7 bases, and the junction contains 12 bases that no gene match accounts for. Inclusive of the bounding cysteine and phenylalanine, the CDR3 is 15 residues long. Here the CDR3 DNA is all that survives: 45 bases in frame from base 1. CDR1 SGHAT and CDR2 FQNNGV were looked up in the germline V gene. Each PCR received spiked-in synthetic TCR analog templates so that absolute template abundance could be estimated from read counts. The immunoSEQ assay used bias-controlled V and J gene primers to amplify TCRbeta CDR3 regions from genomic DNA. Rearranged TCRbeta segments were sequenced at approximately 20X coverage. The study's processing was this. Clustering was used to correct sequencing errors, and CDR3s were annotated against IMGT to assign V, D and J genes. Only productive TCRbeta rearrangements were used in downstream analyses, excluding out-of-frame or stop-codon sequences. Clonality was computed as one minus Shannon entropy normalized by the log of the number of unique productive sequences. Fisher's exact test with Benjamini-Hochberg correction, using a cutoff of adjusted p below 0.01, was how clones that differed between time points or between blood and tumor were identified. Not all clones reach the TCRdb copy of this immuneACCESS table, which keeps in-frame sequences only. Checked studies attribute under half of the gap to unresolved V genes and leave the rest unexplained. V and J calls and clone size are given by that table; D and trimming were obtained from the DNA. The sample records about 29,000 clones, over 75% of which are singletons. Less than 4% of the sample comes from the top ten.

A total of around 30 patients with locally advanced or metastatic urothelial carcinoma, treated at Memorial Sloan Kettering on a trial protocol, made up the cohort. Peripheral blood mononuclear cells were collected pretreatment and during treatment, with between 1 and 8 total time points per patient. The Qiagen DNeasy Blood extraction kit was used to purify genomic DNA from total PBMCs and tumor samples. PBMCs were collected pretreatment and during treatment, and were isolated and stored as previously described. Regarding this clone: The target of this receptor is not known. The sample holds no much larger clone one base away, and base qualities are not on file.

Recombination linked TRBV11-2 to TRBJ2-7, with 9 central nucleotides matching TRBD1. The sample here was PBMCs, taken around atezolizumab (anti-PD-L1) treatment. The receptor's source is a middle-aged man with urothelial cancer. The nucleotides read TGTGCCAGCAGCCAGCCGGGGACAGGGAAGGCGGAGCAGTACTTC. This translates into CASSQPGTGKAEQYF.